This entry lists 13 T cell receptor beta chains sequenced from one sample in a study of cytomegalovirus exposure and HLA in healthy donors. 13 Jbeta primers and 60 Vbeta primers were used for the PCR. Profiled with immunoSEQ multiplex PCR; TCRdb holds only in-frame clones, not every one. The sample consists of roughly 130,000 clones, about 80% of them appearing once. Sequencing was done on a sample of PBMCs. Every receptor here comes from a human donor in good health.

The chain uses TRBV12-5 and TRBJ1-1; tentatively, D is TRBD1 (5 bases). This CDR3 has 14 amino acids. The germline V gene encodes CDR1 LGHNT and CDR2 FRNRAP. Trimming removed 1 base at V and 5 bases at J, with 11 bases between. CDR3 sequence: CASGLDDRGTEAFF. DNA of the CDR3: TGTGCTAGTGGTTTGGACGACCGGGGGACTGAAGCTTTCTTT.

This chain uses TRBV5-4 with TRBJ2-3; TRBD2 matches 8 bases. With 4 bases clipped from V and 4 bases from J, the junction kept 11 bases outside the gene matches. The CDR3 runs to 16 residues. Germline values: CDR1 SGHNT, CDR2 YYREEE (reference sequence). CDR3 DNA sequence: TGTGCCAGCAGCCGGGAGGGGGGACTAGGTCCAGATACGCAGTATTTT. This translates into CASSREGGLGPDTQYF. The full variable domain, completed using reference TRBV5-4 and TRBJ2-3, is ETGVTQSPTHLIKTRGQQVTLRCSSQSGHNTVSWYQQALGQGPQFIFQYYREEENGRGNFPPRFSGLQFPNYSSELNVNALELDDSALYLCASSREGGLGPDTQYFGPGTRLTVL.

The chain carries TRBV13 and TRBJ1-1; 8 nucleotides align to TRBD1. CDR3 length: 14 residues. Germline V gene data show CDR1 as PRHDT and CDR2 as FYEKMQ (reference sequence). The V gene end was trimmed by 5 bases and the J gene end by 6 bases; junction bases not matched to a gene: 8. The CDR3 coding sequence is TGTGCCAGCAGCCCCAGGACAGGGTTTGCTGAAGCTTTCTTT. It translates to CASSPRTGFAEAFF.

V and J are TRBV13 and TRBJ2-3; TRBD2 agrees at 12 bases. This CDR3 is built from 16 residues. Germline loops: CDR1 PRHDT, CDR2 FYEKMQ (reference sequence). The V gene end was trimmed by 5 bases and the J gene end by 6 bases; junction bases not matched to a gene: 9. CDR3 coding DNA: TGTGCCAGCAGCCCGACTAGCGGGGGCCCATTGGATACGCAGTATTTT. Protein product: CASSPTSGGPLDTQYF.

The chain's CDR3 is CASSPPGQLPYEQYF. DNA of the CDR3: TGTGCCAGCTCACCACCGGGACAGCTTCCCTACGAGCAGTACTTC. This chain connects TRBV18 to TRBJ2-7; 7 bases are a match to TRBD1. CDR1 and CDR2 (germline): KGHSH, LQKENI. The CDR3 loop spans 15 amino acids. The junction had 4 bases not matched to a gene; V was cut back by 0 bases and J by 2 bases.

The V gene is TRBV27, the J gene TRBJ2-5, with TRBD2 matching over 15 bases. Trimming cost V 8 bases and J 4 bases; bases outside gene matches: 17. There are 19 residues in the CDR3. CDR1 and CDR2 from the germline V gene are MNHEY and SMNVEV (reference sequence). The CDR3 protein is CASALEGGLAGGLVETQYF. The CDR3 DNA reads as TGTGCCAGCGCACTGGAGGGAGGACTAGCGGGGGGGCTAGTAGAGACCCAGTACTTC.

V usage is TRBV9 and J usage is TRBJ1-2; 10 nucleotides match TRBD1. Trimming cost V 7 bases and J 6 bases; bases outside gene matches: 12. CDR3 length: 15 residues. Germline assignment: CDR1 SGDLS and CDR2 YYNGEE. Written as DNA, the CDR3 is TGTGCCAGCTTTCGAGGGGACAGGGGCAGCGATGGCTACACCTTC. Its translation is CASFRGDRGSDGYTF.

This clone was detected only once. The gene calls are TRBV11-2 and TRBJ2-7; 10 nucleotides match TRBD2. CDR3 length: 17 residues. Germline V CDR1 and CDR2: SGHAT, FQNNGV. V trimming: 2 bases; J trimming: 4 bases; junction bases outside the gene matches: 11. Here the CDR3 DNA reads TGTGCCAGCAGCTTATCAGGGGATTCTAGCGGGGGTTACGAGCAGTACTTC. Translating it yields CASSLSGDSSGGYEQYF.

This clone was observed many times. The genes are TRBV1 and TRBJ2-3; the table's D call, TRBD2, was not checked against the DNA. TRBV1 is designated a pseudogene. This CDR3 comprises 16 residues. CDR3: CTSSQTSGTPTDTQYF. The CDR3, as DNA: TGCACCAGCAGCCAAACTAGCGGGACCCCCACAGATACGCAGTATTTT.

The rearrangement joins TRBV28 to TRBJ2-5; TRBD2 aligns across 8 bases. V gave up 3 bases and J gave up 1 base; unmatched junction bases: 10. Germline lookup yields CDR1 MDHEN and CDR2 SYDVKM. CDR3 size: 17 residues. The CDR3 reads CASSFDWRGDLQETQYF. Here the CDR3 DNA reads TGTGCCAGCAGTTTTGATTGGCGGGGGGACCTCCAAGAGACCCAGTACTTC. Using reference TRBV28 and TRBJ2-5 for the parts outside the CDR3, the full variable domain is DVKVTQSSRYLVKRTGEKVFLECVQDMDHENMFWYRQDPGLGLRLIYFSYDVKMKEKGDIPEGYSVSREKKERFSLILESASTNQTSMYLCASSFDWRGDLQETQYFGPGTRLLVL.

A few counts support this clone. The chain has TRBV25-1 and TRBJ2-1; 12 bases are shared with TRBD2. Germline CDR1 reads MGHDK; CDR2 reads SYGVNS. V trimming: 3 bases; J trimming: 9 bases; junction bases outside the gene matches: 6. The CDR3 length is 15 residues. CDR3 loop: CASSDPSGGESEQFF. For the CDR3, the DNA is TGTGCCAGCAGTGATCCTAGCGGGGGGGAAAGTGAGCAGTTCTTC.

The rearrangement uses TRBV7-9 and TRBJ2-1, with D maybe TRBD1 (5 bases). In germline, CDR1 is SEHNR, CDR2 FQNEAQ (reference sequence). The CDR3 consists of 14 residues. The V end lost 3 bases, the J end lost 6 bases, and 12 bases lay between the germline ends. In DNA form, the CDR3 reads TGTGCCAGCAGCTTGGGGCCCTCCCCCAATGAGCAGTTCTTC. Translating it yields CASSLGPSPNEQFF.

The CDR3 region is CATHLGPGQGKGTGELFF. CDR3 DNA: TGTGCCACCCATCTCGGCCCGGGACAGGGGAAAGGCACCGGGGAGCTGTTTTTT. This sequence joins TRBV2 and TRBJ2-2, with 10 bases matching TRBD1. The CDR3 runs 18 residues. CDR1 is SNHLY and CDR2 is FYNNEI in the germline V gene. The ends lost 10 bases at V and 4 bases at J; junction bases unmatched: 18. The complete variable domain, with remaining parts taken from reference TRBV2 and TRBJ2-2, reads EPEVTQTPSHQVTQMGQEVILRCVPISNHLYFYWYRQILGQKVEFLVSFYNNEISEKSEIFDDQFSVERPDGSNFTLKIRSTKLEDSAMYFCATHLGPGQGKGTGELFFGEGSRLTVL.